This T cell receptor beta chain originates from a study of identical twins. Points from the study as a whole: Among beta out-of-frame sequences, excess sharing between twins appeared weaker. Diverse VJ usage suggested most zero-insertion clonotypes were not invariant T cells.

Trimming removed 3 bases from V and 2 bases from J, with 17 bases in between. Germline CDR1 reads SGDLS; CDR2 reads YYNGEE. This CDR3 comprises 17 residues. This clonotype was counted a few times. Antigen unknown. TCRdb re-derived calls from the 5' RACE reads in MiXCR, one entry per CDR3 protein. The sample holds under 900,000 distinct CDR3 sequences; 12% are singletons and the top ten take about 1.5%. This sample also belongs to another study, concerning yellow fever vaccine responses in identical twins. That source reports: A vaccine T cell response that seemed partly convergent and partly personalized was reported in twins.

The material sequenced was PBMCs. The TCR comes from a woman younger than 35 in good health. This chain links TRBV9 with TRBJ2-2; the D gene could be TRBD1 or TRBD2 (6 bases each). The CDR3 sequence is CASSEGGAWPNTGELFF. As DNA, the CDR3 is TGTGCCAGCAGCGAGGGGGGAGCGTGGCCAAACACCGGGGAGCTGTTTTTT.